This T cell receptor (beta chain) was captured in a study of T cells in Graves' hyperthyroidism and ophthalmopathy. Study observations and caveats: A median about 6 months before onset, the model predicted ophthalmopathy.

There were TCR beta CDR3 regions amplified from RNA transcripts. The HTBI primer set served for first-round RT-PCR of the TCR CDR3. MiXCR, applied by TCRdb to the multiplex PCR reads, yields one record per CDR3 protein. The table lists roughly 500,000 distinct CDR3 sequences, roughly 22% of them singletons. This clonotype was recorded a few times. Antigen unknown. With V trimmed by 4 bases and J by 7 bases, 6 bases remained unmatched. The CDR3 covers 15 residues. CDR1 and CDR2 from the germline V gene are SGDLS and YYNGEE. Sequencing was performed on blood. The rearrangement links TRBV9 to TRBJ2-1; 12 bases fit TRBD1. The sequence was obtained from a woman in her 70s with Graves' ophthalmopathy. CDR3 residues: CASSTGTGGVNEQFF. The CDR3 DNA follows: TGTGCCAGCAGCACGGGGACAGGGGGCGTAAATGAGCAGTTCTTC.